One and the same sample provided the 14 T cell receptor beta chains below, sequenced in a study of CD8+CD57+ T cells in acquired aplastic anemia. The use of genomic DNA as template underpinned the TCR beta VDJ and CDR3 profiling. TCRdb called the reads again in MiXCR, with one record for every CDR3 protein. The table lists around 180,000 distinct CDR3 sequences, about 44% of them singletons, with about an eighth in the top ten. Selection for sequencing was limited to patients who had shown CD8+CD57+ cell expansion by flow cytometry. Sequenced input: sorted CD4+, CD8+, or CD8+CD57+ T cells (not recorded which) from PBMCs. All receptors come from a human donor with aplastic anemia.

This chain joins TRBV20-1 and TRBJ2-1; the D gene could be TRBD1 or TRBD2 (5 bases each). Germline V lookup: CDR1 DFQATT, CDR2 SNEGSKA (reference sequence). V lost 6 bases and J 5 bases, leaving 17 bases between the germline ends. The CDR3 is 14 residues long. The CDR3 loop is CSASSFGADNEQFF. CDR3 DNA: TGCAGTGCCAGCTCATTCGGGGCAGACAATGAGCAGTTCTTC.

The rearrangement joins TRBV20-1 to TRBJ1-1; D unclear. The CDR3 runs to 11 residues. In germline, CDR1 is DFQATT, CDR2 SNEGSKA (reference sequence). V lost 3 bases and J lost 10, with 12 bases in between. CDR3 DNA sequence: TGCAGTGCTAGGCAGAGCTCCGTAGCTTTCTTT. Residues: CSARQSSVAFF.

This CDR3 is CASSESNSFYEQYF. CDR3 nucleotide sequence: TGTGCCAGCAGTGAATCAAACAGTTTTTACGAGCAGTACTTC. This chain joins TRBV25-1 and TRBJ2-7; D is uncertain. Germline assignment: CDR1 MGHDK and CDR2 SYGVNS. The CDR3 sequence is 14 residues long. V was pared by 1 base and J by 4 bases, with 11 bases between.

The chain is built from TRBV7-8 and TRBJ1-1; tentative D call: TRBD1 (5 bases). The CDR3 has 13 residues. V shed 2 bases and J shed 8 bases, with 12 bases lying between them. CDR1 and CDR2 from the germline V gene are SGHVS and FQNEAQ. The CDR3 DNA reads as TGTGCCAGCAGCTTATTCAGGGATATGGAAGCTTTCTTT. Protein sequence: CASSLFRDMEAFF.

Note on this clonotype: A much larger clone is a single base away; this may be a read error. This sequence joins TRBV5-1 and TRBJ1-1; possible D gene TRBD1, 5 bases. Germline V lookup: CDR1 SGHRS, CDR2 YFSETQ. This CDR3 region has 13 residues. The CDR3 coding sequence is TGCGCCAGCAGCTTGCAGGGTTCGACTGAAGCTTTATTT. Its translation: CASSLQGSTEALF.

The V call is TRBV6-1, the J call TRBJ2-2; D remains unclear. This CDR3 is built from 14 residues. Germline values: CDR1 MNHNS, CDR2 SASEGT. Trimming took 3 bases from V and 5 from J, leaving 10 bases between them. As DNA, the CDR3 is TGTGCCAGCAGTGATAATGCACAGACCGGGGAGCTGTTTTTT. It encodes CASSDNAQTGELFF.

The CDR3 sequence: CASSVADSLYSPLHF. The CDR3 nucleotides are TGTGCCAGCAGCGTAGCGGACAGTCTTTATTCACCCCTCCACTTT. The J gene is TRBJ1-6, the V gene TRBV9, with D possibly matching TRBD1 (6 bases). Trimming removed 0 bases from V and 8 bases from J, with 12 bases in between. The CDR3 spans 15 residues. In germline, CDR1 is SGDLS, CDR2 YYNGEE.

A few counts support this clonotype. CDR3 in amino acids: CASSVGSEYYGYTF. The CDR3 nucleotides read TGTGCCAGCAGTGTTGGCTCCGAGTACTATGGCTACACCTTC. The chain combines TRBV6-1 with TRBJ1-2, with D unclear. The CDR3 runs 14 residues. V dropped 4 bases and J dropped 3 bases, with 12 bases sitting between them. Looked up from germline, CDR1 is MNHNS and CDR2 is SASEGT.

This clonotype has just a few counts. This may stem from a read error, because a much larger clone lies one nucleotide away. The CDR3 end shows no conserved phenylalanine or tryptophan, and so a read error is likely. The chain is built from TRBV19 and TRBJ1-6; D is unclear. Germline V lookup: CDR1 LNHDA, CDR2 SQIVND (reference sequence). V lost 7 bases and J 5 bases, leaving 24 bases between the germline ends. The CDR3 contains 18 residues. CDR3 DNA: TGTGCCAGTAATCGGGCCGGGGATCTATCTTTGAATAATTCACCCCTCCACCTT. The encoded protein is CASNRAGDLSLNNSPLHL.

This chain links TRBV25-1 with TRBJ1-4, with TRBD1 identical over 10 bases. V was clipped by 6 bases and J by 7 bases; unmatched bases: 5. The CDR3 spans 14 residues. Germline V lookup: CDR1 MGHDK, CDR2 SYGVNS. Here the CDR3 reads CASRKGQGGEKLFF. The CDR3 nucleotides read TGTGCCAGCAGGAAAGGACAGGGGGGTGAAAAACTGTTTTTT.

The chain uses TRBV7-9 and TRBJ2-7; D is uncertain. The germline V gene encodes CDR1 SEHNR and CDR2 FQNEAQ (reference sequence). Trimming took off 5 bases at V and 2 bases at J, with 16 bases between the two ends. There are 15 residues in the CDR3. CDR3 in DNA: TGTGCCAGCAGCCCCCCCCCCGGGCGTGCCTACGAGCAGTACTTC. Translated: CASSPPPGRAYEQYF. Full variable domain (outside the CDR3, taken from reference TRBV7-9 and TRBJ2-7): DTGVSQNPRHKITKRGQNVTFRCDPISEHNRLYWYRQTLGQGPEFLTYFQNEAQLEKSRLLSDRFSAERPKGSFSTLEIQRTEQGDSAMYLCASSPPPGRAYEQYFGPGTRLTVT.

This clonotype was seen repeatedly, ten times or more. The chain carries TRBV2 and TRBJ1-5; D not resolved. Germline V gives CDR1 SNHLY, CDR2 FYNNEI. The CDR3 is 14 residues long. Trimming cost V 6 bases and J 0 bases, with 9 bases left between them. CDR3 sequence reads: CASRDSTSNQPQHF. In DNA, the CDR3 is TGTGCCAGCAGGGACTCGACTAGCAATCAGCCCCAGCATTTT.

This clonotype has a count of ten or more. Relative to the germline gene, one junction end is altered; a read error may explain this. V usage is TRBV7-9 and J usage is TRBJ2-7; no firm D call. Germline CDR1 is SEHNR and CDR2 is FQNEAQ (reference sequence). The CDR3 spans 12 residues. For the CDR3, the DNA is TGTGCCAGCAGCTCCGTGGGGTCCCGACTCCACTTC. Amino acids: CASSSVGSRLHF.

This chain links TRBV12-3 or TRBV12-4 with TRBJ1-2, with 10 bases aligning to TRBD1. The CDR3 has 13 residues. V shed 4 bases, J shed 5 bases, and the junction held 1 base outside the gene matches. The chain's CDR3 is CASSWGQGYGYTF. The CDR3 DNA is TGTGCCAGCAGTTGGGGACAGGGGTATGGCTACACCTTC.